The 30 T cell receptor beta chains in this list originate from one sample, sequenced in a study of blood T cell repertoires in COVID-19. Assay: immunoSEQ multiplex PCR; the TCRdb copy retains only in-frame clones and omits some. This table has 200,000 to 250,000 clones, more than 85% appearing once. Sequencing was performed on peripheral blood. All receptors derive from a woman between 50 and 59 years old with COVID-19, enrolled during active disease.

The chain has TRBV27 and TRBJ1-6; no firm D call. Germline loops: CDR1 MNHEY, CDR2 SMNVEV (reference sequence). This CDR3 contains 14 residues. Trimming left V 5 bases short and J 9 bases short, with 14 bases between. The CDR3 sequence is CASSPTAVISPLHF. Written as DNA, the CDR3 is TGTGCCAGCAGTCCCACAGCGGTCATTTCACCCCTCCACTTT.

This chain uses TRBV11-2 with TRBJ2-7; TRBD2 agrees at 8 bases. This CDR3 contains 15 residues. Germline trimming cut 4 bases from V and 6 bases from J; bases unmatched to any gene: 11. Germline loops: CDR1 SGHAT, CDR2 FQNNGV. CDR3 region: CASSSDLTSGGEQYF. CDR3 coding DNA: TGTGCCAGCAGCTCCGACCTGACCAGCGGGGGCGAGCAGTACTTC.

This clone was seen once. The V call is TRBV12-3 or TRBV12-4, the J call TRBJ2-4, with a tentative D call TRBD2 (6 bases). CDR3 length equals 13 residues. V was clipped by 4 bases and J by 16 bases, with 20 bases between them. This chain's CDR3 is CASSSLLAAGSYF. As DNA, the CDR3 is TGTGCCAGCAGTTCCCTACTAGCCGCCGGGTCCTACTTC.

The chain has TRBV5-4 and TRBJ2-5; tentative D call: TRBD2 (5 bases). The CDR3 has 12 amino acids. Trimming removed 4 bases at V and 4 bases at J, with 8 bases between. CDR1 and CDR2 from the germline V gene are SGHNT and YYREEE (reference sequence). CDR3 residues: CASSRGGETQYF. As DNA, the CDR3 is TGTGCCAGCAGCCGAGGAGGAGAGACCCAGTACTTC.

The V gene is TRBV6-5, the J gene TRBJ2-2, with D possibly TRBD2 on 5 matching bases. CDR3 length: 15 residues. The germline gives CDR1 MNHEY, CDR2 SVGAGI. V lost 5 bases to trimming and J lost 7 bases, with 17 bases between them. The CDR3 region is CASSTDRRSGGELFF. The CDR3 DNA reads as TGTGCCAGCAGTACTGATAGGAGGTCGGGCGGGGAGCTGTTTTTT.

The chain joins TRBV7-8 to TRBJ1-5, with 7 nucleotides matching TRBD1. V shed 2 bases, J shed 0 bases, and the junction held 1 base outside the gene matches. The CDR3 spans 15 residues. Per germline, CDR1 SGHVS and CDR2 FQNEAQ. Here the CDR3 reads CASSLPGGSNQPQHF. In nucleotides, the CDR3 is TGTGCCAGCAGCTTACCAGGGGGTAGCAATCAGCCCCAGCATTTT.

The V and J genes are TRBV10-1 and TRBJ2-1; 8 bases line up with TRBD1. This CDR3 contains 14 residues. Germline V gene lookup returns CDR1 WNHNN and CDR2 SYGVQD (reference sequence). V gave up 3 bases and J gave up 7 bases; unmatched junction bases: 5. CDR3 coding DNA: TGCGCCAGCAGTGATACAGGGGGGAGTAATGAGCAGTTCTTC. Translation: CASSDTGGSNEQFF.

The rearrangement joins TRBV4-3 to TRBJ1-3; perhaps TRBD1 as D (5 bases). The ends were cut back, 0 bases at V and 2 bases at J, with 14 bases in the middle. Germline CDR1 and CDR2: LGHNA and YSLEER. The CDR3 loop spans 17 amino acids. The CDR3 nucleotides read TGCGCCAGCAGCCAAGACCCACAGGCAGGGCCTGGAAACACCATATATTTT. Amino acids: CASSQDPQAGPGNTIYF.

Details on this clone: At one of its ends the junction is not consistent with the germline gene, which may arise from a read error. CDR3 protein: CASSPQGAGGQLF. In DNA, the CDR3 is TGTGCCAGCAGCCCTCAGGGAGCGGGGGGTCAGCTCTTC. The chain employs TRBV11-3 and TRBJ2-1, with 9 bases aligning to TRBD2. The germline V gene encodes CDR1 SGHNT and CDR2 YENEEA. This CDR3 is 13 amino acids long.

This clone was counted once. The chain couples TRBV7-3 to TRBJ2-1; 8 nucleotides line up with TRBD1. The ends lost 4 bases at V and 8 bases at J; junction bases unmatched: 10. The germline V gene encodes CDR1 SGHTA and CDR2 FQGTGA. The CDR3 length is 15 residues. CDR3 in amino acids: CASSSHRTGIDEQFF. CDR3 DNA: TGTGCCAGCAGCTCCCATCGGACAGGGATCGATGAGCAGTTCTTC. Full variable domain (missing parts from reference TRBV7-3 and TRBJ2-1): GAGVSQTPSNKVTEKGKYVELRCDPISGHTALYWYRQSLGQGPEFLIYFQGTGAADDSGLPNDRFFAVRPEGSVSTLKIQRTERGDSAVYLCASSSHRTGIDEQFFGPGTRLTVL.

The sample holds many counts of this clone. The CDR3 reads CATSRDPGGRTGELFF. CDR3 sequence (DNA): TGTGCCACCAGCAGAGATCCCGGGGGGCGCACCGGGGAGCTGTTTTTT. The chain has TRBV15 and TRBJ2-2, with D perhaps matching TRBD2 (7 bases). V lost 0 bases and J 4 bases, leaving 12 bases between the germline ends. This CDR3 comprises 16 residues. Germline V gene sequence: CDR1 LNHNV, CDR2 YYDKDF (reference sequence).

V usage is TRBV7-8 and J usage is TRBJ2-2; no firm D call. Trimming pared 1 base from V and 4 bases from J, leaving 7 bases between. Per germline, CDR1 SGHVS and CDR2 FQNEAQ. CDR3 length: 14 residues. The CDR3 here is CASSLVLATGELFF. In DNA, the CDR3 is TGTGCCAGCAGCTTAGTATTGGCCACCGGGGAGCTGTTTTTT.

The rearrangement joins TRBV7-9 to TRBJ1-1; 10 positions match TRBD1. The CDR3 is 16 residues long. Germline CDR1 and CDR2: SEHNR and FQNEAQ (reference sequence). Trimming took 2 bases from V and 1 from J; bases not matched to a gene: 4. The DNA of the CDR3 is TGTGCCAGCAGCTTAATGGGACAGGGGAAGAACACTGAAGCTTTCTTT. This gives the protein CASSLMGQGKNTEAFF.

The rearrangement links TRBV19 to TRBJ1-1; 12 bases are shared with TRBD1. The length of the CDR3 is 19 residues. The germline CDR1 and CDR2 sequences are LNHDA and SQIVND (reference sequence). J was trimmed by 2 bases and V by 3 bases; bases with no gene match: 13. CDR3 amino acids: CASSIERGQGARGNTEAFF. The CDR3, as DNA: TGTGCCAGTAGTATTGAGCGGGGACAGGGGGCTCGAGGAAACACTGAAGCTTTCTTT.

On this clone: At the DNA level, this CDR3 is encoded by other sequences in the same sample as well. The V and J genes are TRBV5-5 and TRBJ1-2, with D possibly matching TRBD1 (5 bases). This CDR3 has 14 amino acids. The V gene's germline CDR1 is SGHKS and CDR2 YYEKEE (reference sequence). The V and J ends lost 1 base and 2 bases respectively, with 9 bases between them. The CDR3 DNA follows: TGTGCCAGCAGCTTGACCGCAGGGAACTATGGCTACACCTTC. Amino acid sequence: CASSLTAGNYGYTF. Combining the CDR3 with reference TRBV5-5 and TRBJ1-2 gives the whole variable domain DAGVTQSPTHLIKTRGQQVTLRCSPISGHKSVSWYQQVLGQGPQFIFQYYEKEERGRGNFPDRFSARQFPNYSSELNVNALLLGDSALYLCASSLTAGNYGYTFGSGTRLTVV.

This chain uses TRBV13 with TRBJ2-3; 8 positions agree with TRBD2. The junction had 10 bases not matched to a gene; V was cut back by 8 bases and J by 0 bases. Germline assignment: CDR1 PRHDT and CDR2 FYEKMQ (reference sequence). This CDR3 is 16 amino acids long. This CDR3 is CASCGGGKASTDTQYF. In DNA, the CDR3 is TGTGCCAGCTGCGGCGGGGGGAAAGCTAGCACAGATACGCAGTATTTT.

CDR3 bases: TGTGCTAGTGGTTTCGGGACAGGGAAAGGGAATGAGCAGTTCTTC. It is translated as CASGFGTGKGNEQFF. This sequence joins TRBV12-5 and TRBJ2-1; 9 positions match TRBD1. Germline values: CDR1 LGHNT, CDR2 FRNRAP. The CDR3 is 15 residues long. Germline trimming cut 3 bases from V and 7 bases from J; bases unmatched to any gene: 7.

This chain connects TRBV29-1 to TRBJ1-3; 8 positions match TRBD1. Germline CDR1 is SQVTM and CDR2 is ANQGSEA. The CDR3 is 11 residues long. V lost 5 bases to trimming and J lost 8 bases; unmatched junction nucleotides: 2. The CDR3 region has the DNA TGCAGCGTTCAACAGGGGGACACCATATATTTT. It translates to CSVQQGDTIYF. Supplemented by reference TRBV29-1 and TRBJ1-3, the full variable domain reads SAVISQKPSRDICQRGTSLTIQCQVDSQVTMMFWYRQQPGQSLTLIATANQGSEATYESGFVIDKFPISRPNLTFSTLTVSNMSPEDSSIYLCSVQQGDTIYFGEGSWLTVV.

The chain is built from TRBV19 and TRBJ2-3, with 8 nucleotides matching TRBD2. Germline V gives CDR1 LNHDA, CDR2 SQIVND (reference sequence). Trimming cost V 3 bases and J 7 bases; bases outside gene matches: 12. CDR3 length equals 16 residues. CDR3 nucleotide sequence: TGTGCCAGTAGTATGGGTTGGCTAGCGGGCGTGAATACGCAGTATTTT. The encoded protein is CASSMGWLAGVNTQYF.

CDR3 protein: CSVPGLHTDTQYF. CDR3 sequence (DNA): TGCAGCGTTCCGGGACTTCACACAGATACGCAGTATTTT. The chain combines TRBV29-1 with TRBJ2-3; possibly TRBD2 for D (6 bases). CDR1 and CDR2 from the germline V gene are SQVTM and ANQGSEA. This CDR3 contains 13 residues. V lost 5 bases and J lost 2, with 11 bases in between.

V gene TRBV12-5 combines with J gene TRBJ1-5, with TRBD1 as a possible D gene (6 bases). V shed 3 bases and J shed 6 bases, with 12 bases lying between them. Germline lookup yields CDR1 LGHNT and CDR2 FRNRAP. This CDR3 is 14 amino acids long. The CDR3 spells CASGFQGRIQPQHF. The CDR3 nucleotides read TGTGCTAGTGGTTTTCAGGGGCGGATTCAGCCCCAGCATTTT.

This chain connects TRBV6-5 to TRBJ2-7; a weak D match, TRBD1 (6 bases). The V gene's germline CDR1 is MNHEY and CDR2 SVGAGI. Trimming pared 6 bases from V and 6 bases from J, leaving 21 bases between. CDR3 length equals 15 residues. The CDR3 DNA reads as TGTGCCAGCAGCTCCGGGACATCCCTCGATGGCGAGCAGTACGTC. Translated, it gives CASSSGTSLDGEQYV.

This clone was seen more than once but under ten times. This rearrangement joins TRBV29-1 to TRBJ2-1; weak D call: TRBD1 (5 bases). The CDR3 length is 15 residues. Trimming cost V 2 bases and J 10 bases, with 21 bases left between them. Germline V lookup: CDR1 SQVTM, CDR2 ANQGSEA. CDR3 in DNA: TGCAGCGTTGAACTAAGGACGCCCCGACCAGGGGAGCAGTTCTTC. Its translation is CSVELRTPRPGEQFF.

The chain is built from TRBV20-1 and TRBJ1-5; TRBD1 agrees at 7 bases. Germline V lookup: CDR1 DFQATT, CDR2 SNEGSKA (reference sequence). This CDR3 spans 14 amino acids. V trimming: 3 bases; J trimming: 2 bases; junction bases outside the gene matches: 4. CDR3 DNA: TGCAGTGCTAGTAGGCAGGGGGGCAATCAGCCCCAGCATTTT. This codes for CSASRQGGNQPQHF.

For the CDR3, the DNA is TGTGCCAGCAGTTTTATAACAGGGGGGGGAACTGAAGCTTTCTTT. This codes for CASSFITGGGTEAFF. The chain carries TRBV27 and TRBJ1-1; 8 bases fit TRBD1. Per germline, CDR1 MNHEY and CDR2 SMNVEV (reference sequence). V trimming: 3 bases; J trimming: 5 bases; junction bases outside the gene matches: 8. CDR3 size: 15 residues.

V gene TRBV19 combines with J gene TRBJ1-4; D is unresolved. The germline V and J ends were trimmed by 1 base and 4 bases, with 4 bases remaining between them. Germline CDR1 reads LNHDA; CDR2 reads SQIVND (reference sequence). The CDR3 consists of 13 residues. The DNA for the CDR3 is TGTGCCAGTAGTATAGTTCTTAATGAAAAACTGTTTTTT. It translates to CASSIVLNEKLFF.

V gene TRBV23-1 combines with J gene TRBJ1-2; maybe TRBD1 (6 bases). TRBV23-1 is an ORF, and what it does is uncertain. The CDR3 runs 16 residues. V was shortened by 0 bases and J by 5 bases, with 16 bases between the two germline ends. The CDR3 loop reads CASSQSTFRDKYGYTF. CDR3 sequence (DNA): TGCGCCAGCAGTCAATCGACTTTCCGGGACAAGTATGGCTACACCTTC.

This clone was seen only a few times. The chain combines TRBV5-6 with TRBJ1-2, with 9 bases identical to TRBD1. CDR3 length equals 15 residues. With 5 bases clipped from V and 3 bases from J, the junction kept 8 bases outside the gene matches. Germline assignment: CDR1 SGHDT and CDR2 YYEEEE. CDR3 DNA sequence: TGTGCCAGCAGTCCTGGGACAGGGAACTACTATGGCTACACCTTC. It encodes CASSPGTGNYYGYTF.

The gene calls are TRBV29-1 and TRBJ1-1, with D possibly matching TRBD1 (5 bases). The CDR3 is 14 residues long. Germline CDR1 is SQVTM and CDR2 is ANQGSEA. Trimming stripped 7 bases from V and 1 base from J, with 16 bases between. The DNA of the CDR3 is TGCAGCGCTAGCCTCAGGGCGGCGAACACTGAAGCTTTCTTT. Translating gives CSASLRAANTEAFF.

The chain carries TRBV6-2 or TRBV6-3 and TRBJ1-5; 9 positions agree with TRBD1. The V and J ends lost 5 bases and 0 bases, in that order; junction bases with no gene match: 8. The germline V gene encodes CDR1 MNHEY and CDR2 SVGEGT. The CDR3 is made up of 17 amino acids. The CDR3: CASSQGQGRNSNQPQHF. The CDR3 DNA is TGTGCCAGCAGTCAGGGACAGGGTAGAAATAGCAATCAGCCCCAGCATTTT.